This T cell receptor beta chain came from a study of blood T cells in healthy people across ages (dated by TCRdb to the mid-2010s). Describing the broader study: In model experiments, roughly one uniquely barcoded TCR beta cDNA molecule per two T cells was captured by template switching. The study measured age-related changes in TCR beta repertoire diversity using deep sequencing normalized with unique cDNA molecular identifiers. Donors were grouped into four age groups: young (average roughly 15 years), middle-aged (around 39), aged (about 60) and long-lived (approximately 82). To avoid experimental bias, donors of different ages were distributed randomly across sequencing lanes. The study analyzed two additional independent replicas of 1 million unique cDNA reads from the same blood draw for two donors, one aged 18 to 30 and one aged 80 or older. Beyond this particular receptor, the publication reports: Observed TCR beta diversity correlated strongly with the percentage of naive T cells measured by flow cytometry. Bulk unsorted PBMC profiling prevented conclusive comparison of naive and antigen-experienced compartments. Estimates of total diversity from one million sequenced T cells were regarded as lower bounds and underestimates. Compared with the aged group, the long-lived group had more naive CD4+ T cells, fewer expanded clones and increased TCR diversity, suggesting age selection. Observed TCR beta diversity per million T cells fell roughly linearly with age, and a significant reduction was already apparent by age roughly 40. Donor CMV infection status was unknown, potentially confounding age-related changes in expanded clonotypes.

The 40 or so donors, aged 6 to 90 years, were systemically healthy Caucasian individuals from Russia. Each donor gave ten milliliters of peripheral blood, drawn into EDTA-treated Vacutainer tubes. PBMCs were isolated by Ficoll-Paque density-gradient centrifugation, with at least 6 million obtained per sample. Trizol reagent was used to extract total RNA from PBMCs, with at least 5.5 micrograms per sample. For every donor, an aliquot of PBMCs went through flow cytometry to measure the percentages of naive CD45RAhigh/CD27high T cells. The sample holds many counts of this clonotype. The clone's antigen remains unknown. No quality values exist for individual bases; no much larger clone is one base distant. There are 14 amino acids in the CDR3, from cysteine to phenylalanine inclusive. Only CDR3 DNA remains: 42 bases, in frame from the first base. V has 2 bases trimmed and J has 5 bases trimmed; junction bases matching no gene number 7. CDR1 and CDR2 (DFQATT, SNEGSKA) derive from the germline V gene (reference sequence).

Library generation was performed with 5' RACE. The sequencing machine was an Illumina HiSeq 2500. A second roughly 6 to 12 cycle PCR used a sample-barcoded 5' primer and a J-beta primer mix. A template-switch 5' adaptor carrying 12 random nucleotides introduced a unique molecular identifier onto each TCR beta cDNA molecule. Each sample yielded at least 2.5 million CDR3-containing paired-end reads. First-strand cDNA synthesis was performed from all RNA using the Mint cDNA synthesis kit, with priming by a TRBC-specific oligonucleotide. All cDNA was treated with uracil-DNA glycosylase and then went through a first 18-cycle PCR with the universal primers M1SS and BC2_uni_R. The authors' analysis ran thus. For normalization, 1 million high-quality reads were randomly selected from each sample, with every read carrying a distinct molecular identifier. Instead of being binned into consensus sequences, reads with shared molecular identifiers were discarded. MiTCR, set to a Q25 quality threshold and the strictest error-elimination algorithm, was used for CDR3 identification, clonotype clustering and error correction. A nonparametric unseen species model with Euler transformation was used to estimate lower-bound total TCR beta diversity. TCRdb passed the public sequencing reads through fastp at Q25 and MiXCR, retaining productive beta sequences. A single entry per CDR3 protein holds the most common genes and DNA from its merged rows. The authors' filters were not applied to this entry. Across this sample there are 1,500,000 or so distinct CDR3 sequences, with 40% to 45% seen only once. Of the sample, roughly 3.7% falls within the top ten clones.

In this chain, TRBV20-1 is recombined with TRBJ1-1; the central 8 bases match TRBD1. The clonotype was recovered from a woman in her late teens or twenties in good health. Sequencing was carried out using blood. The DNA sequence is given as TGCAGTGCTAGAACCGAGACAGGGGATACTGAAGCTTTCTTT. Its product reads: CSARTETGDTEAFF.